This T cell receptor (beta chain) appears in the sequencing data of a study of T-cell reconstitution after alpha-beta-depleted transplantation in children. General study points: Newly produced T cells mostly provided counts and TCRbeta diversity after one year, as hyperexpanded clones declined.

TCRbeta library preparation incorporated unique molecular identifiers. TCRdb re-called the PCR reads through MiXCR, storing one row per CDR3 protein. The sample lists 780,000 or so distinct CDR3 sequences, approximately 15% seen once, with approximately 4.5% in the top ten. V lost 2 bases to trimming and J lost 0 bases; unmatched junction nucleotides: 3. The CDR3 is 15 amino acids. Germline V CDR1 and CDR2: SGHTA, FQGNSA. A few counts support this clonotype. Its antigen is unidentified. This clonotype was obtained from a male patient aged 10-17 years who had a stem cell transplant for acute lymphoblastic leukemia, so the T cells may come from the graft donor. Material: PBMCs, mostly from graft donor cells, obtained 360 days after TCRalphabeta/CD19-depleted stem cell transplant. The chain carries TRBV7-2 and TRBJ2-7; 8 bases align to TRBD2. The CDR3 DNA follows: TGTGCCAGCAGCTTAAGGACTAGCAGCTCCTACGAGCAGTACTTC. Translated: CASSLRTSSSYEQYF. Using reference TRBV7-2 and TRBJ2-7 for the parts outside the CDR3, the full variable domain is GAGVSQSPSNKVTEKGKDVELRCDPISGHTALYWYRQSLGQGLEFLIYFQGNSAPDKSGLPSDRFSAERTGGSVSTLTIQRTQQEDSAVYLCASSLRTSSSYEQYFGPGTRLTVT.